The clone carrying this T cell receptor (beta chain) has at least ten counts. What it recognizes is unknown. This record belongs to a study of T cells in Graves' hyperthyroidism and ophthalmopathy. Study details: Pretreatment peripheral blood was obtained at initial diagnosis.

General observations from the study: Most thyroid clonotypes expanded above 0.001 were also detected in blood.

V gave up 0 bases and J gave up 5 bases; unmatched junction bases: 16. Per germline, CDR1 LNHNV and CDR2 YYDKDF (reference sequence). The CDR3 loop spans 18 amino acids. RNA transcripts were the template for amplifying TCR beta CDR3 regions. The HTBI primer set drove a first-round RT-PCR of the TCR CDR3. One entry per CDR3 protein, called by TCRdb with MiXCR from the multiplex PCR reads. The sample lists a few hundred thousand distinct CDR3 sequences, more than 12% occurring once. It was considered stable Graves' hyperthyroidism when ophthalmopathy did not progress within 18 months. The authors took PBMCs from 10 ml fresh peripheral blood.

V and J are TRBV15 and TRBJ2-7; 7 bases are shared with TRBD1. The TCR comes from a woman younger than 45 with Graves' hyperthyroidism. Sequenced: blood. CDR3 coding DNA: TGTGCCACCAGCAGAGAATTCGTCGAGGGGGCAGCTGAAAACGAGCAGTACTTC. It codes for CATSREFVEGAAENEQYF.